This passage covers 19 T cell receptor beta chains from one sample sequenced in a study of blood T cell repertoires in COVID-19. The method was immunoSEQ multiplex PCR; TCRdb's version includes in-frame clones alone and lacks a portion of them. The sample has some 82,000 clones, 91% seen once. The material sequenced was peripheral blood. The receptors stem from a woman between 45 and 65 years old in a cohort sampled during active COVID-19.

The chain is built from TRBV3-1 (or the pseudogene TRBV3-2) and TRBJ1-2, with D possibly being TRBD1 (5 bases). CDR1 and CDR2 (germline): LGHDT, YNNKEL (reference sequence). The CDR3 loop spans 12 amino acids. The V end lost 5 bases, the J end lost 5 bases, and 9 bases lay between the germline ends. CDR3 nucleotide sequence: TGTGCCAGCAGCGGGGGGGATTATGGCTACACCTTC. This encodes CASSGGDYGYTF.

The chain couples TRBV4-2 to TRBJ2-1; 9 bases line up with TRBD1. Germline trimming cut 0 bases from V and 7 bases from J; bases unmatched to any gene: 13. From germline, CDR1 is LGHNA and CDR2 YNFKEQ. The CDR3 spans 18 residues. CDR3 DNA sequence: TGTGCCAGCAGCCAAGAATTGAGCCTGGGACAGGGTTGGAATGAGCAGTTCTTC. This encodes CASSQELSLGQGWNEQFF.

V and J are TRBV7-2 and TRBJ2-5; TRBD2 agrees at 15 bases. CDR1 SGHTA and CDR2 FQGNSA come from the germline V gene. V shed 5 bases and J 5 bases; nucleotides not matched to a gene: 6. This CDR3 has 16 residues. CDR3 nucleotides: TGTGCCAGCAGCCCCTGGACTAGCGGGAGGGGTGAGACCCAGTACTTC. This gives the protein CASSPWTSGRGETQYF.

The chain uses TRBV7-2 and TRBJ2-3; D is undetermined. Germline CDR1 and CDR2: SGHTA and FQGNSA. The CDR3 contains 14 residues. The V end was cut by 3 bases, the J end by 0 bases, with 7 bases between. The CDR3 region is CASSLGRSTDTQYF. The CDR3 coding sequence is TGTGCCAGCAGCTTGGGCCGAAGCACAGATACGCAGTATTTT.

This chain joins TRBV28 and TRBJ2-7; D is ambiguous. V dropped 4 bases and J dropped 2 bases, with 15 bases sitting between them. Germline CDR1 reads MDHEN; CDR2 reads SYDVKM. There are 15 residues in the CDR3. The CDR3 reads CASSSPLSNAYEQYF. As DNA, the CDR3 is TGTGCCAGCAGTTCCCCTCTGAGCAATGCCTACGAGCAGTACTTC.

The CDR3 here is CASSSGGAPSSGQPQHF. The CDR3 DNA sequence: TGTGCCAGCAGTTCAGGAGGGGCCCCGTCCTCCGGTCAGCCCCAGCATTTT. This chain connects TRBV28 to TRBJ1-5, with a tentative D call TRBD1 (5 bases). Trimming took 4 bases from V and 6 from J, leaving 22 bases between them. The CDR3 contains 17 residues. The germline V gene encodes CDR1 MDHEN and CDR2 SYDVKM.

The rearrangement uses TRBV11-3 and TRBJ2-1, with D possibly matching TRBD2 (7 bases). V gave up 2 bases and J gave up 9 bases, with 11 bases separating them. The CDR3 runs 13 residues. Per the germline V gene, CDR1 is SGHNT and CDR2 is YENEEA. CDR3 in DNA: TGTGCCAGCAGCTTAAGGGGAGGGGGTGAGCAGTTCTTC. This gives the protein CASSLRGGGEQFF.

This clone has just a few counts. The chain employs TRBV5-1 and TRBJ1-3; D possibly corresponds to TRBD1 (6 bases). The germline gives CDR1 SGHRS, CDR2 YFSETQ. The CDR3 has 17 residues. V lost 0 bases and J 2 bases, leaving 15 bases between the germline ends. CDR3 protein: CASSLVGGLGPGNTIYF. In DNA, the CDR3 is TGCGCCAGCAGCTTGGTTGGGGGCTTAGGTCCTGGAAACACCATATATTTT.

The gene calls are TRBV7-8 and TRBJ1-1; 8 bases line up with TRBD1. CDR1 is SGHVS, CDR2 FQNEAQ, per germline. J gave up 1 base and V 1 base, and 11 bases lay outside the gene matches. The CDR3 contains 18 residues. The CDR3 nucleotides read TGTGCCAGCAGCTTAGAACAAGTGACAGGGGCCACGAACACTGAAGCTTTCTTT. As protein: CASSLEQVTGATNTEAFF.

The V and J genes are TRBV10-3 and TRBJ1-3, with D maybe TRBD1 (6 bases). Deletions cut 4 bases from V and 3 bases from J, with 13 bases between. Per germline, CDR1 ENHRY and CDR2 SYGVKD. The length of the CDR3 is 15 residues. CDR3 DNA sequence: TGTGCCATCAGTGGCTACAGGGACGTTGGAAACACCATATATTTT. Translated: CAISGYRDVGNTIYF.

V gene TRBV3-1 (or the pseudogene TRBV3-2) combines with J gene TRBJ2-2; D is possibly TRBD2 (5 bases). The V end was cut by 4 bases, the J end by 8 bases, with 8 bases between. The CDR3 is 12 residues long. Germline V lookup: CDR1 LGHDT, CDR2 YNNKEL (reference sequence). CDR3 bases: TGTGCCAGCAGCCTGGGGAGAGGGGAGCTGTTTTTT. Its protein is CASSLGRGELFF.

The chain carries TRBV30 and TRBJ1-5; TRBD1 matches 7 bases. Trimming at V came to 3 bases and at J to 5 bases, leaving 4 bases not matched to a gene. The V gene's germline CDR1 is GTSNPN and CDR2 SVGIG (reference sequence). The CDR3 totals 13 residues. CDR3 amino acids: CAWSRQGDQPQHF. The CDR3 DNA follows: TGTGCCTGGAGCAGACAGGGAGATCAGCCCCAGCATTTT. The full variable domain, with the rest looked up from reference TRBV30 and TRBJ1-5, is SQTIHQWPATLVQPVGSPLSLECTVEGTSNPNLYWYRQAAGRGLQLLFYSVGIGQISSEVPQNLSASRPQDRQFILSSKKLLLSDSGFYLCAWSRQGDQPQHFGDGTRLSIL.

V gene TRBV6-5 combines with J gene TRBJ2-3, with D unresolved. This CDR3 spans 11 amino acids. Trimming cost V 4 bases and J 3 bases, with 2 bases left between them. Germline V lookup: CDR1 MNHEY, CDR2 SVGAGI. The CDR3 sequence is CASSSTDTQYF. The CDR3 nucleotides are TGTGCCAGCAGTTCGACAGATACGCAGTATTTT.

This chain's CDR3 is CASSIRAPGLNEKLFF. The CDR3, as DNA: TGTGCCAGTAGTATCAGGGCGCCTGGGCTTAATGAAAAACTGTTTTTT. The chain combines TRBV19 with TRBJ1-4; tentatively, D is TRBD1 (5 bases). This CDR3 has 16 residues. V was cut by 3 bases and J by 4 bases, with 15 bases left in between. Germline V CDR1 and CDR2: LNHDA, SQIVND (reference sequence).

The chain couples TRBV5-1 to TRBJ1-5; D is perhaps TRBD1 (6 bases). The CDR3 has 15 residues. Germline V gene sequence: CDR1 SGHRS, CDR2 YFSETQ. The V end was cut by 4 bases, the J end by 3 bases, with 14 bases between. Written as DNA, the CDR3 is TGCGCCAGCAGCAAAGAGGACAGCCTCAATCAGCCCCAGCATTTT. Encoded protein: CASSKEDSLNQPQHF.

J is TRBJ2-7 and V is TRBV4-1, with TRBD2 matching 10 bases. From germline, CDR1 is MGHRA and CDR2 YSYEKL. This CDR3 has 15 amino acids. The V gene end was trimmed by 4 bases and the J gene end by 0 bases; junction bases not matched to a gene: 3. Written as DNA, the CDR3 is TGCGCCAGCAGCCTGGGACTAGCGCCCTCCTACGAGCAGTACTTC. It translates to CASSLGLAPSYEQYF.

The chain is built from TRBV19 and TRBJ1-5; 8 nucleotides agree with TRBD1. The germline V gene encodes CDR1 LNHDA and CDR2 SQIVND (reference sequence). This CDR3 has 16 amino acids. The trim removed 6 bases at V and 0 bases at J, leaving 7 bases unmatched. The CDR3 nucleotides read TGTGCCAGTAGACTGACAGGGGCGTATAGCAATCAGCCCCAGCATTTT. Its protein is CASRLTGAYSNQPQHF. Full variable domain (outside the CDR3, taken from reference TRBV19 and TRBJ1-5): DGGITQSPKYLFRKEGQNVTLSCEQNLNHDAMYWYRQDPGQGLRLIYYSQIVNDFQKGDIAEGYSVSREKKESFPLTVTSAQKNPTAFYLCASRLTGAYSNQPQHFGDGTRLSIL.

The CDR3 loop is CATSDSDRDEQYF. The CDR3 bases are TGTGCCACCAGTGATTCGGACAGGGACGAGCAGTACTTC. This sequence joins TRBV24-1 and TRBJ2-7; 8 bases map to TRBD1. Trimming took 2 bases from V and 5 from J; bases not matched to a gene: 1. CDR1 KGHDR and CDR2 SFDVKD come from the germline V gene. The CDR3 has 13 residues.

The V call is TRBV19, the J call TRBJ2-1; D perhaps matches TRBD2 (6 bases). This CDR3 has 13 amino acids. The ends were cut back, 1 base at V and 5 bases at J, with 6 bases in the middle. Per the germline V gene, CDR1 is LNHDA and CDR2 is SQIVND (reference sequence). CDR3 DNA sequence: TGTGCCAGTAGTATAGGCGGGAACAATGAGCAGTTCTTC. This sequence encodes CASSIGGNNEQFF.